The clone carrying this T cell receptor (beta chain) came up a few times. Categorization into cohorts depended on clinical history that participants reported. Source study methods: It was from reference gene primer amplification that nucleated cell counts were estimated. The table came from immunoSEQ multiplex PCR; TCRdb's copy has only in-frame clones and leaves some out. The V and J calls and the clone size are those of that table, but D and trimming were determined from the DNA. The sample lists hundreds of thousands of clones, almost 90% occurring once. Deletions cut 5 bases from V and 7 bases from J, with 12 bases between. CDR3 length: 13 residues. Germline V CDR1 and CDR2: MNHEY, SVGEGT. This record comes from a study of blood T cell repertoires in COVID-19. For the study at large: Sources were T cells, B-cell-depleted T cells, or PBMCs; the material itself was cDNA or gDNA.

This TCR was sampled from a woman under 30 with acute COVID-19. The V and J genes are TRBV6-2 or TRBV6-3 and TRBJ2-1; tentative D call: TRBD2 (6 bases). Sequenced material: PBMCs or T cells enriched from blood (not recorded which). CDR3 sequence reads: CASSRNLANEQFF. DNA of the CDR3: TGTGCCAGCAGTAGAAACCTAGCGAATGAGCAGTTCTTC.